The clone carrying this T cell receptor (beta chain) appeared a single time. Its antigen is not identified. The sample originates from a study of vaccination effects on CD4 cells after COVID-19. Study-level results: Among infection- and vaccine-induced clones, marked clonal contraction occurred late after vaccination.

In germline, CDR1 is SGHRS, CDR2 YFSETQ. This CDR3 region has 14 residues. V was shortened by 4 bases and J by 1 base, with 9 bases between the two germline ends. Data came from immunoSEQ multiplex PCR; TCRdb stores just in-frame clones and leaves some out. The sample contains fewer than 90,000 clones, over 60% of which appear only once. Sequencing followed a ViraFEST assay step that expanded antigen-specific CD4+ T cells with viral peptide pools. At the end of about ten days of culture, CD4+ T cells were isolated. By PCR, the person was confirmed to have had SARS-CoV-2 infection between March and December 2020.

The receptor was isolated from a human donor who had a prior SARS-CoV-2 infection. Sequenced here: CD4+ T cells from PBMCs cultured with HIV peptides, sampled before COVID-19 vaccination. Noted subset: HIV-1 Nef peptide pool negative control/reference culture. V usage is TRBV5-1 and J usage is TRBJ1-5; D gene ambiguous. The CDR3 DNA reads as TGCGCCAGCAGCGAGGACCCAAGCAATCAGCCCCAGCATTTT. It is translated as CASSEDPSNQPQHF.